The present entry profiles one TCR beta chain with its context. Its antigen remains unidentified. The method was immunoSEQ multiplex PCR; TCRdb's version includes in-frame clones alone and lacks a portion of them. The table shows about 130,000 clones, with about 87% occurring only once. This entry belongs to a study of T cell responses to AZD1222 COVID-19 vaccine. General study results and limits: Receipt of two AZD1222 doses was followed by a rise in Spike-specific TCR breadth and depth.

Germline V gene lookup returns CDR1 MGHDK and CDR2 SYGVNS. This CDR3 region has 13 residues. V lost 6 bases and J lost 7, with 13 bases in between. The TCR was taken from an adult in good health. This chain joins TRBV25-1 and TRBJ2-1; no clear D. The source was peripheral blood, collected on day 0 of AZD1222 vaccination. In DNA, the CDR3 is TGTGCCAGCAGGCCCGACGGCAGAAATGAGCAGTTCTTC. Its protein is CASRPDGRNEQFF.